This T cell receptor (beta chain) was obtained from a study of chemoradiotherapy in HPV16-positive cancers. Study-level points and caveats: During treatment, candidate HPV-specific clones and E7-related motifs expanded in tumor.

Germline V gives CDR1 SGDLS, CDR2 YYNGEE. V was shortened by 0 bases and J by 1 base, with 11 bases between the two germline ends. The CDR3 totals 15 residues. Regarding this clone: Its target is not known.

Produced via immunoSEQ multiplex PCR; TCRdb's table is partial and in-frame only. The repertoire includes some 34,000 clones, about nine tenths of them detected once, and under 4% sits in the top ten. The chain is built from TRBV9 and TRBJ2-7; possibly TRBD1 or TRBD2 for D (6 bases each). The source material was blood, sampled from a patient who underwent chemoradiotherapy. The sequence came from a human donor with HPV-associated anogenital cancer. The CDR3 coding sequence is TGTGCCAGCAGCGTAGCGGGGGCGCCATCCTACGAGCAGTACTTC. Its translation is CASSVAGAPSYEQYF.